This T cell receptor (beta chain) emerged from a study of patients and donors after allogeneic stem cell transplantation. V lost 4 bases and J lost 7, with 20 bases in between. The length of the CDR3 is 15 residues. Germline V gene lookup returns CDR1 SGHRS and CDR2 YFSETQ. TCRdb processed the RT-PCR reads anew with MiXCR; each CDR3 protein has one entry. The sample carries tens of thousands of distinct CDR3 sequences, roughly 30% recorded once. This clonotype was obtained from a human donor who was either an allogeneic HSCT recipient or a stem cell or donor lymphocyte infusion donor (not recorded which). It is not recorded whose cells these are; they may come from a transplant donor. This chain uses TRBV5-1 with TRBJ1-2; D unclear. The sample taken for sequencing was blood, either unsorted or a sorted T cell fraction (not recorded which). In nucleotides, the CDR3 is TGCGCCAGCAGCGTCCGGGCTGCCCGAAAGGCTGGCTACACCTTC. Its protein product is CASSVRAARKAGYTF.